What follows describes a single TCR beta chain. What it binds is unknown. Primers used in a second PCR of about 7 to 11 cycles were a sample-barcoded 5' primer and a J-beta primer mix. Each cDNA molecule was tagged by a template-switch adaptor with 12 random nucleotides. TCRdb analysed the 5' RACE reads with MiXCR anew, one entry per CDR3 protein. Of 500,000 to 600,000 distinct CDR3 sequences in the sample, approximately 30% were seen once. The germline CDR1 and CDR2 sequences are SGHRS and YFSETQ. V trimming: 0 bases; J trimming: 0 bases; junction bases outside the gene matches: 4. CDR3 length equals 17 residues. These data come from a study of blood T cells in healthy people across ages. Study-wide results and caveats: Underestimates were what the diversity estimates from one million T cells were considered to be.

The study recruited healthy Caucasian donors from Russia who were aged roughly 6 to 95. J is TRBJ2-3 and V is TRBV5-1; 10 bases match TRBD2. Source material: blood. This sequence was found in a woman between 65 and 79 years old in good health. The CDR3 reads CASSLGPLAGSTDTQYF. In nucleotides, the CDR3 is TGCGCCAGCAGCTTGGGTCCACTAGCGGGAAGCACAGATACGCAGTATTTT.